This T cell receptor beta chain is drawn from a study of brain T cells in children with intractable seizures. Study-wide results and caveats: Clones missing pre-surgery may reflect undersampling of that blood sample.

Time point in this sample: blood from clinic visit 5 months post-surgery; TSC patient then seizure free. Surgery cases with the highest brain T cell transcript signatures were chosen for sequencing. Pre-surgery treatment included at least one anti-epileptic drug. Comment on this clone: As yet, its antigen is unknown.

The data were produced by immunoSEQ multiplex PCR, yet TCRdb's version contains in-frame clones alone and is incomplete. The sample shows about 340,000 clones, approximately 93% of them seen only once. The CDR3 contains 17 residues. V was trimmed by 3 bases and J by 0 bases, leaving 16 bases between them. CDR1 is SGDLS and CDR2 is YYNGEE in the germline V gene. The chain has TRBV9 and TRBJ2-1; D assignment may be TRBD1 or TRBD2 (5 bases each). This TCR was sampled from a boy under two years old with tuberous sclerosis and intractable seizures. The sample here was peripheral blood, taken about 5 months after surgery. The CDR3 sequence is CASSAGRGGSSYNEQFF. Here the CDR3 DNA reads TGTGCCAGCAGCGCGGGGCGTGGGGGAAGCTCCTACAATGAGCAGTTCTTC.